This T cell receptor beta chain was profiled in a study of cytomegalovirus exposure and HLA in healthy donors. Overall study: The same platform was used for the 120 validation repertoires and the roughly 640 first-cohort repertoires, a later analysis reported.

This clone has ten or more counts. Antigen: not known. This CDR3 is built from 11 residues. Looked up from germline, CDR1 is MNHEY and CDR2 is SVGAGI. Trimming cost V 5 bases and J 8 bases, with 9 bases left between them. Using immunoSEQ multiplex PCR, the repertoire was profiled, and TCRdb retains in-frame clones only, with some absent. The sample includes 200,000 to 250,000 clones, approximately 87% seen only once; the top ten take around 5.6%. General study results and limits: The tendency of first-cohort TCR clusters to co-occur in the roughly 110 validation repertoires emerged from a later analysis. Associated with cytomegalovirus, according to the listing, were 170 or so TCR beta chains.

Material: PBMCs. J is TRBJ1-2 and V is TRBV6-5; no clear D. The source of this sequence is a woman under 30 in good health and CMV-seronegative. The CDR3 DNA reads TGTGCCAGCAGTGGGCGGTGGGGCTACACCTTC. Translated: CASSGRWGYTF.